This record looks at one T cell receptor beta chain sequence and its context. As yet, its antigen is unknown. This record comes from a study of OX40 agonist ivuxolimab in advanced cancers. Across the whole study: Partial responses, seen in three patients, involved one hepatocellular carcinoma and two cutaneous melanomas.

Systemic immunosuppression or autoimmune disease history was grounds to exclude patients. Findings and limits, study-wide: Within 6 weeks, CD4+ and CD8+ blood T cells expanded clonally at 0.1 to 3.0 mg/kg.

The CDR3 has 13 residues. V was trimmed by 5 bases and J by 3 bases, leaving 8 bases between them. Germline CDR1 reads SGHTA; CDR2 reads FQGNSA. Produced via immunoSEQ multiplex PCR; TCRdb's table is partial and in-frame only. Of around 95,000 clones listed, around 92% are singletons. The sequence was obtained from an adult with an advanced solid tumor such as melanoma, head and neck, liver or kidney cancer. The source material was CD4+ or CD8+ T cells sorted from blood, sampled in a trial of the OX40 agonist ivuxolimab. This chain joins TRBV7-2 and TRBJ1-3; D gene ambiguous. The CDR3 DNA reads TGTGCCAGCAGCCCCGGTGGTGGAAACACCATATATTTT. It translates to CASSPGGGNTIYF.